This TCR beta chain is drawn from a study of CD8 T cells in Susac syndrome. RNA amounts of about 0.5 to 1 ug underwent reverse transcription with random hexamers. Each CDR3 protein is one row after TCRdb ran MiXCR on the immunoSEQ multiplex PCR reads. The data contain 110,000 or so distinct CDR3 sequences, around 90% of them singletons. CDR3 length equals 15 residues. The V segment lost 0 bases and the J segment 4 bases; nucleotides outside the gene matches: 0. Germline V CDR1 and CDR2: SEHNR, FQNEAQ (reference sequence). With regard to this clonotype: The antigen is undetermined.

Study results and limitations: An acknowledgment was made by the study that its TCR sequencing and HLA analysis involved relatively few individuals.

The chain couples TRBV7-9 to TRBJ2-1; 10 bases line up with TRBD2. The receptor's source is a human donor in good health. The sample was CD4+ T cells from PBMCs. CDR3 in DNA: TGTGCCAGCAGCTTAGCGGGACTAGCGTACAATGAGCAGTTCTTC. Amino acids: CASSLAGLAYNEQFF.